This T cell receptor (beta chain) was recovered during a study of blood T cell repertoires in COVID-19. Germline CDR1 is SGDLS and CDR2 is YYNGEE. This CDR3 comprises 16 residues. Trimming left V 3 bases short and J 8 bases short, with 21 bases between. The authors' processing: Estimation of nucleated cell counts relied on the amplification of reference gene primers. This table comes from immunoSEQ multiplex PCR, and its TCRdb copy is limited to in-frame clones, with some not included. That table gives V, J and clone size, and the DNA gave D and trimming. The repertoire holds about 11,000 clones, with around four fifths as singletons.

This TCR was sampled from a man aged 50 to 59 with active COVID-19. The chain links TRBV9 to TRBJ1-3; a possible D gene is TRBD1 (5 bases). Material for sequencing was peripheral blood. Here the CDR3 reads CASSEGTVAFRDTIYF. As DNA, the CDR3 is TGTGCCAGCAGCGAAGGGACTGTAGCTTTTAGGGACACCATATATTTT.